Sequencing of this TCR beta chain was carried out in a study of T cell changes during pregnancy in multiple sclerosis. Sequencing used immunoSEQ multiplex PCR; TCRdb keeps in-frame clones, though not all of them. This repertoire shows over 90,000 clones, approximately 93% found once; its top ten account for around 0.99%. The CDR3 sequence is 16 residues long. V was clipped by 5 bases and J by 7 bases; unmatched bases: 10. Germline loops: CDR1 SGHAT, CDR2 FQNNGV. The sequencing used peripheral blood, collected after pregnancy. The chain has TRBV11-2 and TRBJ2-1; 11 positions agree with TRBD2. This receptor was taken from a female donor with multiple sclerosis, enrolled in a pregnancy study. The CDR3 DNA reads as TGTGCCAGCAGCCCAACTAGCGGGAGTATAGATAATGAGCAGTTCTTC. Its translation is CASSPTSGSIDNEQFF.